This TCR beta chain was obtained from a study of CD4+ T cells in melanoma. The V and J ends lost 3 bases and 0 bases respectively, with 16 bases between them. Per the germline V gene, CDR1 is SGDLS and CDR2 is YYNGEE. The CDR3 runs to 18 residues. Some clones are missing from TCRdb's copy, which holds only in-frame ones; the method was immunoSEQ multiplex PCR. The repertoire holds about 140,000 clones, with over 90% as singletons. This sequence joins TRBV9 and TRBJ2-6; perhaps D is TRBD1 or TRBD2 (5 bases each). This TCR came from a human donor with melanoma. CDR3 nucleotides: TGTGCCAGCAGCGCCTCCGGGACGGTCCTCTCTGGGGCCAACGTCCTGACTTTC. Amino acids: CASSASGTVLSGANVLTF.